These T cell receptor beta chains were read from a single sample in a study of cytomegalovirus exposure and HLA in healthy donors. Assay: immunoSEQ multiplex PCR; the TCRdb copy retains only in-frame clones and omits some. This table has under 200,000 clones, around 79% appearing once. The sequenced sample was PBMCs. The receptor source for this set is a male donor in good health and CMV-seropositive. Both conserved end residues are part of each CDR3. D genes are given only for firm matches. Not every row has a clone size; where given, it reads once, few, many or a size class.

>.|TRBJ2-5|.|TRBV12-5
TGTGCTAGTGGTTTTAGTCGAGTGAGTGAGCAAGAGACCCAGTACTTC
CASGFSRVSEQETQYF
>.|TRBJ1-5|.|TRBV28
TGTGCCAGCAGTGGACAGTATAGCAATCAGCCCCAGCATTTT
CASSGQYSNQPQHF
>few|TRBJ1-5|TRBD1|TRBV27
TGTGCCAGCAGTCAGACAGGGGTGCAGCCCCAGCATTTT
CASSQTGVQPQHF
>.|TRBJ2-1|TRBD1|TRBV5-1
TGCGCCAGCAGCTTGGGAGACAGGGGCTACAATGAGCAGTTCTTC
CASSLGDRGYNEQFF
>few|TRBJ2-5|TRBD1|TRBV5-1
TGCGCCAGCAGCTCCTGGATGGGACAGGGTGGGGAGACCCAGTACTTC
CASSSWMGQGGETQYF
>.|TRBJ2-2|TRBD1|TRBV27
TGTGCCAGCAGTCACAGGGACAGGGTGCCCGGGGAGCTGTTTTTT
CASSHRDRVPGELFF
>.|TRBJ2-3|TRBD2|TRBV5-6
TGTGCCAGCAGCCCCGTAGCGGGGGTCTCATTTAGCACAGATACGCAGTATTTT
CASSPVAGVSFSTDTQYF
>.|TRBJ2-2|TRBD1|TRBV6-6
TGTGCCAGCAGTTACTCGACAGGGTGGGCCGGGGAGCTGTTTTTT
CASSYSTGWAGELFF
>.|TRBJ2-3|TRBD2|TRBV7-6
TGTGCCAGCAGCTCTACTAGCGGGGGTGGGCAGTATTTT
CASSSTSGGGQYF
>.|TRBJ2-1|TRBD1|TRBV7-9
TGTGCCAGCAGCACCGGACAGGGCTTCTACAATGAGCAGTTCTTC
CASSTGQGFYNEQFF
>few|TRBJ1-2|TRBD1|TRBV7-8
TGTGCCAGCAGCCAGATCCGGGACAGGATTAACTATGGCTACACCTTC
CASSQIRDRINYGYTF
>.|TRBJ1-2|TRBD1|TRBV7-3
TGTGCCAGCAGCGTGGCAGGGGGCGTCTATGGCTACACCTTC
CASSVAGGVYGYTF
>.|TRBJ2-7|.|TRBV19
TGTGCCAGTAGTACCGACAGGCGATATCCTAGAGAGCAGTACTTC
CASSTDRRYPREQYF
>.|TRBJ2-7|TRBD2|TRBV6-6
TGTGCCAGCAGTGGCAGACTAGCGAGGAGCTCCTACGAGCAGTACTTC
CASSGRLARSSYEQYF
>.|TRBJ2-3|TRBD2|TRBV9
TGTGCCAGCAGCGTCGCTAGCGGTTTCCGCACAGATACGCAGTATTTT
CASSVASGFRTDTQYF
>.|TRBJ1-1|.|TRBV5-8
TGTGCCAGCAGCTTCGCCAGGGTTAACACTGAAGCTTTCTTT
CASSFARVNTEAFF
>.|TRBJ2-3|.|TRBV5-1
TGCGCCAGCAGCTTGACGAAGGACTCAGATACGCAGTATTTT
CASSLTKDSDTQYF
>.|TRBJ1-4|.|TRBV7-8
TGTGCCAGCAGTACAGTCGTAACTAATGAAAAACTGTTTTTT
CASSTVVTNEKLFF
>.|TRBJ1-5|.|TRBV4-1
TGCGCCAGCAGCCAAGCTTCGGTCGGCAATCAGCCCCAGCATTTT
CASSQASVGNQPQHF
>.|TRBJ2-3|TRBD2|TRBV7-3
TGTGCCAGCAGCCTCTGGACTAGCTCCGATACGCAGTATTTT
CASSLWTSSDTQYF
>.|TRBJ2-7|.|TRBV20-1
TGCAGTGCTTACCAGGTGCGCGAGCAGTACTTC
CSAYQVREQYF
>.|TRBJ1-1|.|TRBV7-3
TGTGCCAGCAGCCCGCGAGGTTCGGGCACTGAAGCTTTCTTT
CASSPRGSGTEAFF
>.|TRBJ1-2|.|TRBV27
TGTGCCAGCAGTTTGATCGGGGGGGTGAACAGTCTAAACTATGGCTACACCTTC
CASSLIGGVNSLNYGYTF
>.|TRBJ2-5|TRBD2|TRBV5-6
TGTGCCAGCAGCTGGCCGGGGGGTTCGGAGACCCAGTACTTC
CASSWPGGSETQYF
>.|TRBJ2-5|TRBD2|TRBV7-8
TGTGCCAGCAGCTTAGCCGGGGGGGCGGAGACCCAGTACTTC
CASSLAGGAETQYF
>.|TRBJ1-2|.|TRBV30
TGTGCCTGGAGTGGGGGCAGTTGGGGCTACACCTTC
CAWSGGSWGYTF
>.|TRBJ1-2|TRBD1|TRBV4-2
TGTGCCAGCAGCCAAGTTGGACAGGGGAACTATGGCTACACCTTC
CASSQVGQGNYGYTF
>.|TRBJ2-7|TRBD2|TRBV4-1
TGCGCCAGCAGCTTCAGCCTTCCGGCTAGCGGGGGAAACTACGAGCAGTACTTC
CASSFSLPASGGNYEQYF
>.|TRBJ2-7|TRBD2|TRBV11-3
TGTGCCAGCAGCTTAGATGGGGGGGGCTCCTACGAGCAGTACTTC
CASSLDGGGSYEQYF
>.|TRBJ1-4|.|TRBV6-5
TGTGCCAGCAGGCCCTCTGGGACATGGGGTGAAAAACTGTTTTTT
CASRPSGTWGEKLFF
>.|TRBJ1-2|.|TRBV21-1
TGTGCCAGCAGCAAGGCAGGCAATTTCTCCTATGGCTACACCTTC
CASSKAGNFSYGYTF
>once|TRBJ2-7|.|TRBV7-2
TGTGCCAGCAGCGAGCGGCGGGCCTCCTACGAGCAGTACTTC
CASSERRASYEQYF
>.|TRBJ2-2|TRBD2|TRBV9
TGTGCCAGCAGCGTAGTTTCACTAGCGGGAGCCACCGGGGAGCTGTTTTTT
CASSVVSLAGATGELFF
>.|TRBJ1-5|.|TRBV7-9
TGTGCCAGCAGCGTTTCAGGGAGCAATCAGCCCCAGCATTTT
CASSVSGSNQPQHF
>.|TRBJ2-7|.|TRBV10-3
TGTGCCATCAGTAATGGGCGAGTCGAGCAGTACTTC
CAISNGRVEQYF
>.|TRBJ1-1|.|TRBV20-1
TGCAGTGCGAACAGGGATTCTGAAGCTTTCTTT
CSANRDSEAFF
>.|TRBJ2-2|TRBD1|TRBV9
TGTGCCAGCGGCAGGGGGCGCACCGGGGAGCTGTTTTTT
CASGRGRTGELFF
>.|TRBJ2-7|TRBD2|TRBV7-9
TGTTCCAGCAGCTCGCTAGCGGGAGAAGGCTACGAGCAGTACTTC
CSSSSLAGEGYEQYF
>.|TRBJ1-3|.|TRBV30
TGTGCCTGGACTAAAGGGAGCTCTGGAAACACCATATATTTT
CAWTKGSSGNTIYF
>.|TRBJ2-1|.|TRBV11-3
TGTGCCAGCAGCCCCGGACAGTACAGTTTTGAGCAGTTCTTC
CASSPGQYSFEQFF
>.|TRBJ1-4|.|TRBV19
TGTGCCAGTAGTATACGGGGGGACCGCACTAATGAAAAACTGTTTTTT
CASSIRGDRTNEKLFF
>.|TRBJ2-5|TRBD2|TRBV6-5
TGTGCCACCAGGCTAGCGGGGGGGCTGGAGACCCAGTACTTC
CATRLAGGLETQYF
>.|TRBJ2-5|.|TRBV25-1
TGTGCCAGCAGTGTTCCCGGGGGCCAAGAGACCCAGTACTTC
CASSVPGGQETQYF
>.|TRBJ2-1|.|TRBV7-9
TGTGCCAGCAGCCCGTCCCTAAATGAGCAGTTCTTC
CASSPSLNEQFF
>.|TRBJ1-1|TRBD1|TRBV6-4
TGTGCCAGCAGTGCTGAGGACAGGGGGTTAGCTGAAGCTTTCTTT
CASSAEDRGLAEAFF
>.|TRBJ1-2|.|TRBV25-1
TGTGCCAGCAGGCCCCCCGGGGTTAACTATGGCTACACCTTC
CASRPPGVNYGYTF
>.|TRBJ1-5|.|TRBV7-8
TGTGCCAGCAGCTTAGTGGCGGGGGGCGGCCTAAATCAGCCCCAGCATTTT
CASSLVAGGGLNQPQHF
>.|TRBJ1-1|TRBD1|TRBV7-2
TGTGCCAGCAGCTTAGGGGACAGGGTCACTGAAGCTTTCTTT
CASSLGDRVTEAFF
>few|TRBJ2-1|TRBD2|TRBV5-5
TGTGCCAGCAGCACCGGGGGGGCCTCCTACAATGAGCAGTTCTTC
CASSTGGASYNEQFF
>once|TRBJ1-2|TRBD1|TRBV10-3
TGTGCCATCAGTGCCCCAACAGGGGTGAACTATGGCTACACCTTC
CAISAPTGVNYGYTF